These 21 T cell receptor beta chains were all obtained from the same sample, sequenced in a study of T cells after yellow fever vaccination. TCRdb fed the 5' RACE reads into MiXCR, producing one record per CDR3 protein. The sample includes 240,000 or so distinct CDR3 sequences, less than 9% of them seen just once. The input for sequencing was CD4+ T cells sorted from PBMCs, taken 15 days after the yellow fever booster vaccination. These receptor sequences come from a man aged 25 to 45 who received the YFV17D yellow fever vaccine.

This clonotype was seen repeatedly, ten times or more. The gene calls are TRBV5-1 and TRBJ1-1, with D perhaps matching TRBD1 (5 bases). Germline CDR1 SGHRS, CDR2 YFSETQ. This CDR3 contains 15 residues. With 5 bases removed from V and 4 bases from J, the gap between germline ends came to 18 bases. The CDR3 loop is CASRPGAPSSTEAFF. The CDR3, as DNA: TGCGCCAGCAGACCCGGGGCACCTTCGAGCACTGAAGCTTTCTTT.

This clonotype was counted only a few times. The V and J genes are TRBV5-1 and TRBJ2-1, with 9 bases aligning to TRBD2. In germline, CDR1 is SGHRS, CDR2 YFSETQ. The CDR3 consists of 17 residues. With V trimmed by 0 bases and J by 9 bases, 13 bases remained unmatched. DNA for the CDR3: TGCGCCAGCAGCTTGGCCAGAGCTAGCGGGATAAGTGTTGAGCAGTTCTTC. As protein: CASSLARASGISVEQFF.

The gene calls are TRBV11-2 and TRBJ2-1, with D maybe TRBD1 (5 bases). The germline CDR1 and CDR2 sequences are SGHAT and FQNNGV. CDR3 length: 15 residues. Between the trimmed V and J ends, which lost 4 bases and 2 bases, there was a span of 12 bases. In nucleotides, the CDR3 is TGTGCCAGCAGCTCGACAGTTTCCACCTACAATGAGCAGTTCTTC. Encoded protein: CASSSTVSTYNEQFF.

The CDR3 is CASSGQGALGELFF. In nucleotides, the CDR3 is TGCGCCAGCAGCGGACAGGGGGCTTTGGGGGAGCTGTTTTTT. The chain uses TRBV5-1 and TRBJ2-2; TRBD1 agrees at 11 bases. The CDR3 consists of 14 residues. V dropped 4 bases and J dropped 8; count of bases not matched to a gene: 4. Germline V gives CDR1 SGHRS, CDR2 YFSETQ.

This clonotype has ten or more counts. The chain has TRBV5-6 and TRBJ2-1, with 9 bases aligning to TRBD2. The V gene's germline CDR1 is SGHDT and CDR2 YYEEEE. Losses at the gene ends were 1 base for V and 9 bases for J; bases not matched to a gene: 8. The CDR3 contains 15 residues. The CDR3 sequence: CASSLLGSGSAEQFF. CDR3 sequence (DNA): TGTGCCAGCAGCTTGTTGGGTAGCGGGAGTGCTGAGCAGTTCTTC.

In this sample, this clonotype turned up a few times. The rearrangement links TRBV20-1 to TRBJ2-5; TRBD2 is a possible D gene (5 bases). Germline loops: CDR1 DFQATT, CDR2 SNEGSKA (reference sequence). CDR3 length: 12 amino acids. V was trimmed by 3 bases and J by 9 bases, leaving 14 bases between them. This chain's CDR3 is CSASFSPGAQYF. CDR3 in DNA: TGCAGTGCTAGTTTCAGCCCCGGGGCCCAGTACTTC.

This clonotype was seen ten or more times. V and J are TRBV12-3 or TRBV12-4 and TRBJ2-3; 9 bases align to TRBD2. CDR3 size: 16 residues. Trimming cost V 6 bases and J 2 bases; bases outside gene matches: 9. The CDR3 region is CASSLRVAGATDTQYF. For the CDR3, the DNA is TGTGCCAGCAGCCTTCGTGTAGCGGGGGCCACAGATACGCAGTATTTT.

This clonotype showed up just a few times. V is TRBV28 and J is TRBJ1-2; possibly TRBD1 for D (6 bases). V was cut by 11 bases and J by 7 bases, with 20 bases left in between. Germline-derived CDR1 and CDR2 are MDHEN and SYDVKM. CDR3 length: 13 residues. CDR3 sequence: CASTSQGSRGYTF. CDR3 DNA sequence: TGTGCCTCTACGTCCCAGGGGAGCCGTGGCTACACCTTC.

This clonotype has at least ten counts. The chain is built from TRBV5-1 and TRBJ2-7, with D perhaps matching TRBD1 (6 bases). Germline assignment: CDR1 SGHRS and CDR2 YFSETQ. Trimming removed 2 bases from V and 5 bases from J, with 11 bases in between. There are 13 residues in the CDR3. This CDR3 reads CASSFRGPDEQYF. The CDR3, as DNA: TGCGCCAGCAGCTTCAGGGGCCCCGACGAGCAGTACTTC. The entire variable domain, with the rest obtained from reference TRBV5-1 and TRBJ2-7, is as follows: KAGVTQTPRYLIKTRGQQVTLSCSPISGHRSVSWYQQTPGQGLQFLFEYFSETQRNKGNFPGRFSGRQFSNSRSEMNVSTLELGDSALYLCASSFRGPDEQYFGPGTRLTVT.

There are many counts of this clonotype. J is TRBJ2-7 and V is TRBV5-1, with TRBD2 matching over 13 bases. Unmatched junction bases numbered 5, after V lost 5 bases and J lost 3 bases. This CDR3 is built from 15 residues. Germline loops: CDR1 SGHRS, CDR2 YFSETQ. Here the CDR3 reads CASRLGLAGIYEQYF. CDR3 DNA: TGCGCCAGCAGACTGGGACTAGCGGGAATCTACGAGCAGTACTTC.

This clonotype occurred many times. This chain uses TRBV20-1 with TRBJ2-7, with D perhaps given as TRBD1 or TRBD2 (6 bases each). Germline CDR1 reads DFQATT; CDR2 reads SNEGSKA (reference sequence). CDR3 size: 16 residues. V was shortened by 3 bases and J by 7 bases, with 25 bases between the two germline ends. CDR3 protein: CSASPMRGAASGEQYF. CDR3 sequence (DNA): TGCAGTGCTAGCCCTATGAGGGGGGCGGCTTCGGGGGAGCAGTACTTC.

The genes are TRBV7-2 and TRBJ1-1; D is ambiguous. The CDR3 runs 14 residues. V lost 0 bases and J lost 6, with 11 bases in between. From germline, CDR1 is SGHTA and CDR2 FQGNSA. The CDR3 protein is CASSLAGLQAEAFF. The DNA for the CDR3 is TGTGCCAGCAGCTTAGCAGGGCTTCAAGCTGAAGCTTTCTTT.

This clonotype was found a few times. The rearrangement links TRBV5-1 to TRBJ2-1; 9 positions match TRBD1. Germline CDR1 is SGHRS and CDR2 is YFSETQ. The trim removed 4 bases at V and 9 bases at J, leaving 8 bases unmatched. This CDR3 is 14 amino acids long. CDR3 coding DNA: TGCGCCAGCAGCAAGGGACAGGGATATAGTGAGCAGTTCTTC. Protein: CASSKGQGYSEQFF.

This clonotype has ten or more counts. V gene TRBV29-1 combines with J gene TRBJ2-1; 10 bases align to TRBD2. Trimming cost V 5 bases and J 8 bases; bases outside gene matches: 3. This CDR3 comprises 12 residues. Germline loops: CDR1 SQVTM, CDR2 ANQGSEA. CDR3 amino acids: CSVRLAGDEQFF. DNA for the CDR3: TGCAGCGTTAGGCTAGCGGGAGATGAGCAGTTCTTC.

This clonotype was seen a few times. The gene calls are TRBV10-3 and TRBJ2-3; TRBD2 matches 7 bases. The V segment lost 6 bases and the J segment 5 bases; nucleotides outside the gene matches: 5. There are 13 residues in the CDR3. The germline CDR1 and CDR2 sequences are ENHRY and SYGVKD. The CDR3 coding sequence is TGTGCCATCAGAGTAGGACTAGTAGATACGCAGTATTTT. Translating gives CAIRVGLVDTQYF.

This sequence joins TRBV20-1 and TRBJ2-5, with a tentative D call TRBD1 (7 bases). CDR3 size: 14 residues. Germline V CDR1 and CDR2: DFQATT, SNEGSKA (reference sequence). Trimming stripped 5 bases from V and 3 bases from J, with 16 bases between. The CDR3 nucleotides read TGCAGTGCTCCAGGGGGGCAGGTTAAAGAGACCCAGTACTTC. Translated: CSAPGGQVKETQYF.

In its sample, this clonotype was seen a few times. The V gene is TRBV6-1, the J gene TRBJ1-1, with 7 positions matching TRBD1. The V segment lost 8 bases and the J segment 1 base; nucleotides outside the gene matches: 10. This CDR3 spans 15 amino acids. The germline V gene encodes CDR1 MNHNS and CDR2 SASEGT. DNA for the CDR3: TGTGCCAGCCGCGAGTGGGACAGAAAGAACACTGAAGCTTTCTTT. It codes for CASREWDRKNTEAFF.

This clonotype was seen only a few times. The V call is TRBV7-2, the J call TRBJ2-7; TRBD1 matches at 12 bases. The CDR3 loop spans 16 amino acids. Germline V gives CDR1 SGHTA, CDR2 FQGNSA. Trimming removed 3 bases from V and 3 bases from J; junction bases left unmatched: 6. Here the CDR3 reads CASSLAGTGGYYEQYF. The CDR3 nucleotides are TGTGCCAGCAGCTTGGCCGGGACAGGGGGCTACTACGAGCAGTACTTC.

The chain uses TRBV24-1 and TRBJ2-1; 7 positions match TRBD2. CDR3 length equals 16 residues. Germline V lookup: CDR1 KGHDR, CDR2 SFDVKD. V was pared by 7 bases and J by 1 base, with 9 bases of the junction left unmatched. The CDR3 is CATSPGRGSSYNEQFF. The DNA of the CDR3 is TGTGCCACCAGCCCGGGGCGGGGGTCGTCCTACAATGAGCAGTTCTTC.

This clonotype was picked up many times. V and J are TRBV24-1 and TRBJ2-5; tentative D call: TRBD2 (6 bases). The V end lost 7 bases, the J end lost 4 bases, and 9 bases lay between the germline ends. CDR1 is KGHDR and CDR2 is SFDVKD in the germline V gene. This CDR3 spans 12 amino acids. The CDR3: CATSYGGETQYF. The CDR3 nucleotides read TGTGCCACCAGCTACGGGGGAGAGACCCAGTACTTC.

This clonotype was recorded at least ten times. The V call is TRBV25-1, the J call TRBJ2-5; D gene ambiguous. Germline CDR1 and CDR2: MGHDK and SYGVNS. Trimming pared 6 bases from V and 5 bases from J, leaving 4 bases between. The CDR3 has 10 residues. CDR3 in amino acids: CASRMETQYF. The CDR3 nucleotides read TGTGCCAGCAGGATGGAGACCCAGTACTTC.